This T cell receptor (beta chain) stems from a study of blood T cell repertoires in COVID-19. As for the study in general: The United States, Italy and Spain were the sources of the acute and convalescent COVID-19 samples. Sample material is recorded as cDNA or gDNA derived from T cells, B-cell-depleted T cells, or PBMCs.

The V gene end was trimmed by 6 bases and the J gene end by 7 bases; junction bases not matched to a gene: 5. CDR3 length equals 13 residues. The germline V gene encodes CDR1 LGHDT and CDR2 YNNKEL (reference sequence). Per the authors' pipeline: Amplification of reference gene primers provided the estimated nucleated cell counts. Method: immunoSEQ multiplex PCR; TCRdb's copy keeps in-frame clones and lacks some. V and J calls and clone size are as listed in that table; D and trimming were resolved from the DNA. The sample lists 200,000 or so clones, 88% occurring once. The source is a man between 65 and 79 years old with acute or convalescent COVID-19. The specimen sequenced was peripheral blood. The genes are TRBV3-1 (or the pseudogene TRBV3-2) and TRBJ1-5, with 8 bases matching TRBD1. The DNA for the CDR3 is TGTGCCAGCAGTCGACAGGGGAGCCAGCCCCAGCATTTT. Translated, it gives CASSRQGSQPQHF.